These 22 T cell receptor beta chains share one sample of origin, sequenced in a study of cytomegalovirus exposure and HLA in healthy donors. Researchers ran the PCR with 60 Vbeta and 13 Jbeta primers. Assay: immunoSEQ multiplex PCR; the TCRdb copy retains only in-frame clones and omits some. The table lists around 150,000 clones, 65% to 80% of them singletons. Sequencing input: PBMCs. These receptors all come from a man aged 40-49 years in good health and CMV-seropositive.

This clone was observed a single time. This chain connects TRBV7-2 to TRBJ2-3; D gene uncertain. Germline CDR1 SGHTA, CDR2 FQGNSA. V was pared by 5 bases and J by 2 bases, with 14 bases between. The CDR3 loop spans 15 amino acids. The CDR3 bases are TGTGCCAGCAGCACCGACAACCCCCACACAGATACGCAGTATTTT. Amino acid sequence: CASSTDNPHTDTQYF.

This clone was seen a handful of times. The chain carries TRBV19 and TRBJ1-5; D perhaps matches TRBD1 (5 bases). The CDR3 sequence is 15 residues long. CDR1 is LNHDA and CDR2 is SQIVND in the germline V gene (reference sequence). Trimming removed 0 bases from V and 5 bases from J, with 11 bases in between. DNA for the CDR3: TGTGCCAGTAGTATAGATAGGCAGGGCCATCAGCCCCAGCATTTT. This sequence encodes CASSIDRQGHQPQHF.

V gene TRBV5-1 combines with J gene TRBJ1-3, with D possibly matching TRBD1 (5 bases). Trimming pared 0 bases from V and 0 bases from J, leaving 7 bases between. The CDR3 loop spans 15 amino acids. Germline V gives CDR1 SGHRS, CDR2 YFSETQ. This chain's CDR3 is CASSLADISGNTIYF. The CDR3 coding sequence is TGCGCCAGCAGCTTGGCGGACATCTCTGGAAACACCATATATTTT.

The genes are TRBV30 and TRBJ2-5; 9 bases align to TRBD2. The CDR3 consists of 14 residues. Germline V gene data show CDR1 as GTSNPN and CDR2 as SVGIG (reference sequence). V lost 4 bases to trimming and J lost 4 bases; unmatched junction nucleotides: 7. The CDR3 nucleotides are TGTGCCTGGAATAGCGGGAGACGTTTAGAGACCCAGTACTTC. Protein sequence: CAWNSGRRLETQYF.

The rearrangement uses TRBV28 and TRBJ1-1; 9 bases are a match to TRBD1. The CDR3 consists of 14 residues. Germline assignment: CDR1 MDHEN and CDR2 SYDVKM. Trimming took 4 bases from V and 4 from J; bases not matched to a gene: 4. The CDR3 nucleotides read TGTGCCAGCAGTTACAGGGGGCGAGGCACTGAAGCTTTCTTT. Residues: CASSYRGRGTEAFF.

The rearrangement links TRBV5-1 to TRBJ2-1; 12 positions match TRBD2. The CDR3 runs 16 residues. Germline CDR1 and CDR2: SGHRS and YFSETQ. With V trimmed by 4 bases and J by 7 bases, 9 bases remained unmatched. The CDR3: CASSLRLAGDGNEQFF. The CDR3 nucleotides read TGCGCCAGCAGCCTTCGACTAGCGGGAGATGGGAATGAGCAGTTCTTC.

In DNA, the CDR3 is TGCGCCAGCAGCTCCTCATTAGGGGTATTAACTGAAGCTTTCTTT. Protein product: CASSSSLGVLTEAFF. The chain combines TRBV5-1 with TRBJ1-1, with D possibly TRBD1 on 5 matching bases. The CDR3 extends over 15 amino acids. Germline CDR1 reads SGHRS; CDR2 reads YFSETQ. The V end was cut by 3 bases, the J end by 5 bases, with 17 bases between. Supplemented by reference TRBV5-1 and TRBJ1-1, the full variable domain reads KAGVTQTPRYLIKTRGQQVTLSCSPISGHRSVSWYQQTPGQGLQFLFEYFSETQRNKGNFPGRFSGRQFSNSRSEMNVSTLELGDSALYLCASSSSLGVLTEAFFGQGTRLTVV.

CDR3 protein: CASWGLAGGTDTQYF. CDR3 bases: TGTGCCAGCTGGGGACTAGCGGGAGGAACAGATACGCAGTATTTT. J is TRBJ2-3 and V is TRBV6-1; 15 bases fit TRBD2. CDR3 size: 15 residues. The J segment lost 3 bases and the V segment lost 8 bases, leaving 3 bases of the junction unmatched. Per germline, CDR1 MNHNS and CDR2 SASEGT.

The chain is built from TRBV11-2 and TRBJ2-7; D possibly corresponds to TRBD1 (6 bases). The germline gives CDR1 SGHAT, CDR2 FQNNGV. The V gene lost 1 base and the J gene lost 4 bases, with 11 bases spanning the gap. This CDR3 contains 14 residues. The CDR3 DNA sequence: TGTGCCAGCAGCTTAGCCGGGACACTTTACGAGCAGTACTTC. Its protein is CASSLAGTLYEQYF.

CDR3 DNA: TGTGCCAGCAGCCCTAGGGACAGCTATGGCTACACCTTC. Translating gives CASSPRDSYGYTF. The rearrangement joins TRBV6-1 to TRBJ1-2; 7 bases line up with TRBD1. The CDR3 is 13 residues long. Looked up from germline, CDR1 is MNHNS and CDR2 is SASEGT. Losses at the gene ends were 6 bases for V and 4 bases for J; bases not matched to a gene: 5.

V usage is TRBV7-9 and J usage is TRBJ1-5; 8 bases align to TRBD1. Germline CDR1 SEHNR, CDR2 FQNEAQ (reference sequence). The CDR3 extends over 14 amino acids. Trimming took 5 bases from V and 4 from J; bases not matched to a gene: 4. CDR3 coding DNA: TGTGCCAGCAGCCCCGGACAGGGAAATCAGCCCCAGCATTTT. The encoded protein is CASSPGQGNQPQHF.

The chain's CDR3 is CASRVDRGDGYTF. The CDR3, as DNA: TGTGCCAGCAGGGTGGACAGGGGTGATGGCTACACCTTC. This chain connects TRBV2 to TRBJ1-2, with 9 bases that match TRBD1. CDR1 is SNHLY, CDR2 FYNNEI, per germline. The CDR3 is 13 residues long. The ends lost 6 bases at V and 6 bases at J; junction bases unmatched: 5.

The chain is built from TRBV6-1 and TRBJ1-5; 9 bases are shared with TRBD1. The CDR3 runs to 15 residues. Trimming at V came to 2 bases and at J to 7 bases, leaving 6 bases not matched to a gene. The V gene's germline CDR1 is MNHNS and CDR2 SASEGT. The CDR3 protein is CASSEIQGAGQPQHF. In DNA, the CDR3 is TGTGCCAGCAGTGAAATACAGGGGGCTGGGCAGCCCCAGCATTTT.

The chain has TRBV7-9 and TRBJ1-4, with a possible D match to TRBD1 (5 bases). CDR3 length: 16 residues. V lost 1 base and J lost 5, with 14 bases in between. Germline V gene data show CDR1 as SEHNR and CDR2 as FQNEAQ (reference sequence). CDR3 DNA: TGTGCCAGCAGCTTAGGATGGGGGGGAATGAATGAAAAACTGTTTTTT. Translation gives CASSLGWGGMNEKLFF.

The CDR3 is CASTTGGLAAYEQYF. CDR3 DNA: TGTGCCAGCACCACGGGGGGACTAGCGGCTTACGAGCAGTACTTC. V gene TRBV7-2 combines with J gene TRBJ2-5; 11 positions match TRBD2. The last part of the DNA fits TRBJ2-7 better; the J call may be wrong. CDR1 and CDR2 (germline): SGHTA, FQGNSA. The CDR3 has 15 residues.

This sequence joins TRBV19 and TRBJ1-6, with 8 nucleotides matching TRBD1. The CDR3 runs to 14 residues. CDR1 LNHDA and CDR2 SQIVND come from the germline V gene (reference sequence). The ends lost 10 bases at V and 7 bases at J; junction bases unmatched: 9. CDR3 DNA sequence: TGTGCCACCCGCCCGGACAGGGTAAATTCACCCCTCCACTTT. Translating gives CATRPDRVNSPLHF.

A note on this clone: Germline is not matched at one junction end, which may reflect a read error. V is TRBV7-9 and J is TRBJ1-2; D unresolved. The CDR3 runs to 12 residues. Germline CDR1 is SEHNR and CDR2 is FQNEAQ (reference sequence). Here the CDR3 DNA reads TGTTCCAGCAACCAAGCCGGTTATGGCTACACCTTC. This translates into CSSNQAGYGYTF.

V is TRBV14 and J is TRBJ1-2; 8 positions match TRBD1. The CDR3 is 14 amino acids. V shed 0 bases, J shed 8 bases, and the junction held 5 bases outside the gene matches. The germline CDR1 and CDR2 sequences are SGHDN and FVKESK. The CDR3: CASSQDYTGGGYTF. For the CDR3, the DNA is TGTGCCAGCAGCCAAGATTATACAGGGGGAGGCTACACCTTC.

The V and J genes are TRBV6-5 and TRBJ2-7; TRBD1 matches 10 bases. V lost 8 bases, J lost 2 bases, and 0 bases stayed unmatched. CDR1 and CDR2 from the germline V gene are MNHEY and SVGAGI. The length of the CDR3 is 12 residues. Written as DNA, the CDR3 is TGTGCCAGCGGGACAGGGGCCTACGAGCAGTACTTC. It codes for CASGTGAYEQYF.

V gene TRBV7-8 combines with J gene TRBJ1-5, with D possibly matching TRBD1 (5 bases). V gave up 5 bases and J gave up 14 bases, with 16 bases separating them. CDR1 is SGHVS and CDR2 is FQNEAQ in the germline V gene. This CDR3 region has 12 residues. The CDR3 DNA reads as TGTGCCAGCAGCCCGAGGCGGGGGGGAGAGCATTTT. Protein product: CASSPRRGGEHF.

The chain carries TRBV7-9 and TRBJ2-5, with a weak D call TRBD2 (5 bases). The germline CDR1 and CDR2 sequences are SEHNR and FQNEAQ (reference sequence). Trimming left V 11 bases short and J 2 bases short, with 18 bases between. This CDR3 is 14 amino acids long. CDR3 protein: CAYEGVTGQETQYF. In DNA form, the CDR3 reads TGTGCCTATGAGGGAGTAACGGGGCAAGAGACCCAGTACTTC.

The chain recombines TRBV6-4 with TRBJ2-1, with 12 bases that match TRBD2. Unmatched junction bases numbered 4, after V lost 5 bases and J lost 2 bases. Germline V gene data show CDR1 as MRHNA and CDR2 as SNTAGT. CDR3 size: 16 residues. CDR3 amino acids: CASSLTSGRPYNEQFF. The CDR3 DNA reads TGTGCCAGCAGTCTGACTAGCGGGAGACCCTACAATGAGCAGTTCTTC.